This TCR beta chain emerged from a study of T-cell memory formation after mild COVID-19. Per the germline V gene, CDR1 is SGHAT and CDR2 is FQNNGV. Trimming shortened V by 0 bases and J by 0 bases, and 11 bases separated the two germline ends. This CDR3 has 16 residues. There are many counts of this clonotype. A single record per CDR3 protein comes from TCRdb applying MiXCR to the 5' RACE reads. The data hold 140,000 or so distinct CDR3 sequences, with around 5.8% observed a single time. V and J are TRBV11-2 and TRBJ1-2; D remains ambiguous. Sequenced: PBMCs or a T cell subset sorted from them (not recorded which). The origin of this receptor is an adult woman who had mild COVID-19 (a few samples of this study predate the infection). Cell type and time point are not known. The CDR3: CASSLELARPNYGYTF. The DNA for the CDR3 is TGTGCCAGCAGCTTAGAGCTGGCCCGACCTAACTATGGCTACACCTTC. Complete variable domain (other parts from reference TRBV11-2 and TRBJ1-2): EAGVAQSPRYKIIEKRQSVAFWCNPISGHATLYWYQQILGQGPKLLIQFQNNGVVDDSQLPKDRFSAERLKGVDSTLKIQPAKLEDSAVYLCASSLELARPNYGYTFGSGTRLTVV.